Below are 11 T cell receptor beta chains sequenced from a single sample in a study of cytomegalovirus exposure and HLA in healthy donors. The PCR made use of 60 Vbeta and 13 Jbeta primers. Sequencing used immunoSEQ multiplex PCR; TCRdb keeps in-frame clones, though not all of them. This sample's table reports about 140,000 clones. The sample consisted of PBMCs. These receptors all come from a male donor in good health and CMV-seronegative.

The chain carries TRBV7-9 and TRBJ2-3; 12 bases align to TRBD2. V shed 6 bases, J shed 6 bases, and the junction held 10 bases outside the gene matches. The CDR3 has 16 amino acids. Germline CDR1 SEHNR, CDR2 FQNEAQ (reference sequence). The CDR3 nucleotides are TGTGCCAGCAGGGTTCCTAGCGGGAGGGCCGCGGATACGCAGTATTTT. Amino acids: CASRVPSGRAADTQYF.

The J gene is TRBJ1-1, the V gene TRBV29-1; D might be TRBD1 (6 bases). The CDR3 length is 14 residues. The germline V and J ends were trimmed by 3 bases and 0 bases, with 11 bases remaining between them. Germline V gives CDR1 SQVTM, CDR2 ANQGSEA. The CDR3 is CSVDPTGMNTEAFF. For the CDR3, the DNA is TGCAGCGTTGACCCGACAGGAATGAACACTGAAGCTTTCTTT.

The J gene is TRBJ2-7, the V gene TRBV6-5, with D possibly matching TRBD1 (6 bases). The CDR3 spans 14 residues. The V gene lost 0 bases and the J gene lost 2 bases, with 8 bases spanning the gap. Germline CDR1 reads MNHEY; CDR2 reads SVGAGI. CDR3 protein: CASSYSDSAYEQYF. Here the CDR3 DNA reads TGTGCCAGCAGTTACTCGGACAGCGCCTACGAGCAGTACTTC.

The CDR3 nucleotides read TGTGCCAGCAGCCGGGACAGGGCTGAAAAACTGTTTTTT. Its protein product is CASSRDRAEKLFF. The chain uses TRBV6-1 and TRBJ1-4, with TRBD1 matching 9 bases. The germline V gene has CDR1 MNHNS and CDR2 SASEGT. CDR3 size: 13 residues. With 6 bases clipped from V and 7 bases from J, the junction kept 3 bases outside the gene matches.

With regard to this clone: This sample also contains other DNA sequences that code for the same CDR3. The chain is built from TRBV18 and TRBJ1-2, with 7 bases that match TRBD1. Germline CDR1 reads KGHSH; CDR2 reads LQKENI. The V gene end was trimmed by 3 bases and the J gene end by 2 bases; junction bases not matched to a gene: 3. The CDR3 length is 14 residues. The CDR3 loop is CASSPGQENYGYTF. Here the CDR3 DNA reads TGTGCCAGCTCACCTGGACAGGAAAACTATGGCTACACCTTC.

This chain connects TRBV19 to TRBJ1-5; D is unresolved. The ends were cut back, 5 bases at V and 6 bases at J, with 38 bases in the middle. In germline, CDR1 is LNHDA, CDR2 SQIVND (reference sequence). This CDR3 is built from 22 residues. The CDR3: CASSSTWVHISALAGESQPQHF. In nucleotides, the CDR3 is TGTGCCAGTAGTTCGACGTGGGTCCATATCTCCGCTTTGGCCGGGGAGAGTCAGCCCCAGCATTTT.

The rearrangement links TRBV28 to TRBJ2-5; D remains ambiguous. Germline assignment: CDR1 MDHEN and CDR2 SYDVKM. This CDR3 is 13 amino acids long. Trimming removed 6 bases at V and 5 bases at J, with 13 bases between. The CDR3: CASSLTSWETQYF. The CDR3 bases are TGTGCCAGCAGCTTGACATCTTGGGAGACCCAGTACTTC.

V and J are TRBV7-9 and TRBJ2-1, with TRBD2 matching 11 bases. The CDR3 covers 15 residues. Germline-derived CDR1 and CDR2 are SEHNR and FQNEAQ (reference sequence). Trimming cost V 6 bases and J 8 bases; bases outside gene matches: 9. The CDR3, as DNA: TGTGCCAGCAGATCTCCGGGACTAGCGGAGTATGAGCAGTTCTTC. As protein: CASRSPGLAEYEQFF.

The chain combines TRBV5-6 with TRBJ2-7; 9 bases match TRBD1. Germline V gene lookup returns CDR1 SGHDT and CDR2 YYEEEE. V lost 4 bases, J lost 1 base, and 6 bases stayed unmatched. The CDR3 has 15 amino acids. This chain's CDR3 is CASSEQGAGSYEQYF. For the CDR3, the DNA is TGTGCCAGCAGCGAACAGGGGGCAGGGTCCTACGAGCAGTACTTC.

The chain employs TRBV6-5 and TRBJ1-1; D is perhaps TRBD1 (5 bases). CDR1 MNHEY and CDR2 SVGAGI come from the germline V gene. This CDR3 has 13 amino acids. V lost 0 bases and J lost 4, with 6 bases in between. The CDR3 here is CASSYSTVTEAFF. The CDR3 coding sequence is TGTGCCAGCAGTTACTCGACAGTCACTGAAGCTTTCTTT.

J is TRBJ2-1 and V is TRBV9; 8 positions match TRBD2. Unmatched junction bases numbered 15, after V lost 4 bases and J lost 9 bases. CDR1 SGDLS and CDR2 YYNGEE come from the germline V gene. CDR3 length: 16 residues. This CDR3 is CASSSSSGTRSGEQFF. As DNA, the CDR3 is TGTGCCAGCAGCTCGAGTTCCGGGACTAGGTCGGGTGAGCAGTTCTTC.